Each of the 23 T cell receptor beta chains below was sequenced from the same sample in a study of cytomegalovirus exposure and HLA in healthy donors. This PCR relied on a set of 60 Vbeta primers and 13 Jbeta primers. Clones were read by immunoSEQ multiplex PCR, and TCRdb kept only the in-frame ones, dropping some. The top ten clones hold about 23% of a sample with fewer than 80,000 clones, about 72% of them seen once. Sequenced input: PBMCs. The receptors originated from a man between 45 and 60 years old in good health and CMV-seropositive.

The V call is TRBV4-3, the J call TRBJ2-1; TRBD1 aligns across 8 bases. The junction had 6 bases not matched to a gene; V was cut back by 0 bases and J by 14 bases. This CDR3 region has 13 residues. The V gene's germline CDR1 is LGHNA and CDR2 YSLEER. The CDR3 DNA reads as TGCGCCAGCAGCCAAGAGGCGGACAGGGCGGAGTTCTTC. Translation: CASSQEADRAEFF.

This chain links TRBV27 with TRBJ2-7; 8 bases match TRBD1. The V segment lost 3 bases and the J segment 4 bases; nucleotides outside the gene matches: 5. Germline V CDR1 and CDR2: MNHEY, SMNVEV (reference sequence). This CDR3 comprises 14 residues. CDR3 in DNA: TGTGCCAGCAGTTTTCAGGGGGCGGGATACGAGCAGTACTTC. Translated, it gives CASSFQGAGYEQYF.

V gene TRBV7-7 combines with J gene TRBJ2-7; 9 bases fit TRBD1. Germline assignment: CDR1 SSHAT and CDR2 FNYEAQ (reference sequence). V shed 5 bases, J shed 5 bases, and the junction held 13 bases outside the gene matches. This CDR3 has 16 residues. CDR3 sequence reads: CASSPNRDRAWHEQYF. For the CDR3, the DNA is TGTGCCAGCAGCCCGAATAGGGACAGGGCCTGGCACGAGCAGTACTTC.

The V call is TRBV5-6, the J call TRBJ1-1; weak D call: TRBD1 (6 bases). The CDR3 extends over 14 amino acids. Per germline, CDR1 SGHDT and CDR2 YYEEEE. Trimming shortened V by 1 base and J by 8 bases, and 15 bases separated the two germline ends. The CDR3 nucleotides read TGTGCCAGCAGCTTGTTAGGGCCCGGGACAGAAGCTTTCTTT. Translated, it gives CASSLLGPGTEAFF.

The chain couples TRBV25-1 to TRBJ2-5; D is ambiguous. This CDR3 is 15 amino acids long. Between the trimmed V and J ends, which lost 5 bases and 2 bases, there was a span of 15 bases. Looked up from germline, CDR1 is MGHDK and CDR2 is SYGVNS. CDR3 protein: CASSPRSLNQETQYF. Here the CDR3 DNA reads TGTGCCAGCAGTCCGCGTTCTCTGAATCAAGAGACCCAGTACTTC.

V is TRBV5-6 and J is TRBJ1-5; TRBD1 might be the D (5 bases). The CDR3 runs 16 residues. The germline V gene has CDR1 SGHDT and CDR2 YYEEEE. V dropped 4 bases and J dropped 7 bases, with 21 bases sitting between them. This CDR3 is CASSPSGRGVRQPQHF. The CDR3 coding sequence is TGTGCCAGCAGCCCTTCGGGGCGCGGGGTAAGGCAGCCCCAGCATTTT.

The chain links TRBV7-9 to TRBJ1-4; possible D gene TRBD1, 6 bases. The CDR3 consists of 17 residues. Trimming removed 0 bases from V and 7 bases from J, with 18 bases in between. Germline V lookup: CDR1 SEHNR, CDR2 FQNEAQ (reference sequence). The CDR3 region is CASSLAGATLGSEKLFF. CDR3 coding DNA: TGTGCCAGCAGCTTAGCGGGGGCAACCCTCGGAAGTGAAAAACTGTTTTTT.

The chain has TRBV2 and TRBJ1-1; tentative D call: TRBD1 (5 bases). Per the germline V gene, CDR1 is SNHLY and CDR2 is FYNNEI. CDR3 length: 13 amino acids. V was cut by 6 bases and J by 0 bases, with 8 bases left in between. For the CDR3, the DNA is TGTGCCAGCAGACAGGCCTTGAACACTGAAGCTTTCTTT. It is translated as CASRQALNTEAFF.

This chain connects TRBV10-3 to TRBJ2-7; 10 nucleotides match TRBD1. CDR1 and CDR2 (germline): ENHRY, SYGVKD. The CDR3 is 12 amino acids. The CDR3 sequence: CARTGQGYEQYF. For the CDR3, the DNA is TGTGCGAGGACGGGACAGGGGTACGAGCAGTACTTC.

CDR3 nucleotide sequence: TGTGCCAGTAGTATAGACCCGGCCAGGGGTGGAAAACTGTTTTTT. Protein product: CASSIDPARGGKLFF. The chain links TRBV19 to TRBJ1-4; a possible D gene is TRBD1 (6 bases). Germline V gene data show CDR1 as LNHDA and CDR2 as SQIVND (reference sequence). V was pared by 0 bases and J by 10 bases, with 15 bases between. This CDR3 has 15 residues.

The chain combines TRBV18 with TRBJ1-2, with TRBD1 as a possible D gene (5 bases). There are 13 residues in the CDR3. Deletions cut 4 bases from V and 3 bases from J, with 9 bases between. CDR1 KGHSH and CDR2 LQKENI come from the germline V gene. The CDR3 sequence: CASSLQGDYGYTF. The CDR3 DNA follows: TGTGCCAGCTCACTGCAGGGTGACTATGGCTACACCTTC.

CDR3 in DNA: TGTGCCAGCGGCTGGGGGGGCGGCGAGCAGTTCTTC. Translating it yields CASGWGGGEQFF. The chain uses TRBV5-6 and TRBJ2-1; D may be TRBD2 (7 bases). Germline V gene sequence: CDR1 SGHDT, CDR2 YYEEEE. The CDR3 consists of 12 residues. V was cut by 7 bases and J by 10 bases, with 15 bases left in between.

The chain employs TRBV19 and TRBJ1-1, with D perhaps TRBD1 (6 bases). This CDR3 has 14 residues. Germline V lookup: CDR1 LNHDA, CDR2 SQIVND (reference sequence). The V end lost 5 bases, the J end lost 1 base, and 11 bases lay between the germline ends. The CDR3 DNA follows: TGTGCCAGTAGTCCGGGACACAAGAACACTGAAGCTTTCTTT. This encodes CASSPGHKNTEAFF. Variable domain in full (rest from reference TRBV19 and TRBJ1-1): DGGITQSPKYLFRKEGQNVTLSCEQNLNHDAMYWYRQDPGQGLRLIYYSQIVNDFQKGDIAEGYSVSREKKESFPLTVTSAQKNPTAFYLCASSPGHKNTEAFFGQGTRLTVV.

In nucleotides, the CDR3 is TGTGCCAGCAGTCCAAGGACTCAAGGAGATTCACCCCTCCACTTT. It yields the protein CASSPRTQGDSPLHF. The J gene is TRBJ1-6, the V gene TRBV7-9, with D unresolved. Trimming left V 6 bases short and J 8 bases short, with 17 bases between. This CDR3 spans 15 amino acids. CDR1 SEHNR and CDR2 FQNEAQ come from the germline V gene (reference sequence). The full variable domain, its missing parts supplied by reference TRBV7-9 and TRBJ1-6, is DTGVSQNPRHKITKRGQNVTFRCDPISEHNRLYWYRQTLGQGPEFLTYFQNEAQLEKSRLLSDRFSAERPKGSFSTLEIQRTEQGDSAMYLCASSPRTQGDSPLHFGNGTRLTVT.

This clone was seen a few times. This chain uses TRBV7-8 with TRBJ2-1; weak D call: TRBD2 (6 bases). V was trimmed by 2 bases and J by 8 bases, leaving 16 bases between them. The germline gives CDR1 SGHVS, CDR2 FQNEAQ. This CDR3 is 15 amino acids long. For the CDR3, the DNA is TGTGCCAGCAGCTTACAGGGCGCTAGCGACCATGAGCAGTTCTTC. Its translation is CASSLQGASDHEQFF.

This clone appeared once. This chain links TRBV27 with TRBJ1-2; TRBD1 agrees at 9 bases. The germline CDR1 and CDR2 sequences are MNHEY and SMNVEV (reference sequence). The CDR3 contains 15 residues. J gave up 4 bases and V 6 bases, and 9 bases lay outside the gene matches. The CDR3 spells CASSPNRGRFYGYTF. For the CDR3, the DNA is TGTGCCAGCAGCCCAAACAGGGGGCGCTTCTATGGCTACACCTTC.

The CDR3 DNA sequence: TGTGCCAGCAGGATACCGGGACAGGGGACCTACGAGCAGTACTTC. Amino acids: CASRIPGQGTYEQYF. The chain couples TRBV2 to TRBJ2-7; 10 bases match TRBD1. J lost 2 bases, V lost 6 bases, and 7 bases had no gene match. The CDR3 runs 15 residues. Germline V gives CDR1 SNHLY, CDR2 FYNNEI.

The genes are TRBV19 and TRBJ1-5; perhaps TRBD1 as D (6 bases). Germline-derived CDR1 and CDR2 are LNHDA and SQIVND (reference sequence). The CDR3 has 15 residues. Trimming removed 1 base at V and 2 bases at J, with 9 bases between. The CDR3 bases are TGTGCCAGTAGTATAGGGGGGCTGGGCAATCAGCCCCAGCATTTT. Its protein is CASSIGGLGNQPQHF.

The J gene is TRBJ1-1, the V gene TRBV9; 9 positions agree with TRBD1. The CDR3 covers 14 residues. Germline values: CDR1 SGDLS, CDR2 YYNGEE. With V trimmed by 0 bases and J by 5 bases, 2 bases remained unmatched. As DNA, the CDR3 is TGTGCCAGCAGCGTAGCGGGACAGGGTACTGAAGCTTTCTTT. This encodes CASSVAGQGTEAFF.

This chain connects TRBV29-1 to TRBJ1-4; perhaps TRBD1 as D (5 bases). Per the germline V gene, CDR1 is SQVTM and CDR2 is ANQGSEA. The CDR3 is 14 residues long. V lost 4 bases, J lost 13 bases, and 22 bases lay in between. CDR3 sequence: CSVAPWGSVGLLFF. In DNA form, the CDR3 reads TGCAGCGTTGCCCCTTGGGGCAGCGTGGGATTACTGTTTTTT.

CDR3 DNA: TGTGCCAGCAGGACTGCGGATACGCAGTATTTT. Its protein product is CASRTADTQYF. The chain recombines TRBV25-1 with TRBJ2-3; no reliable D call. Germline lookup yields CDR1 MGHDK and CDR2 SYGVNS. The CDR3 totals 11 residues. The V end was cut by 6 bases, the J end by 6 bases, with 7 bases between.

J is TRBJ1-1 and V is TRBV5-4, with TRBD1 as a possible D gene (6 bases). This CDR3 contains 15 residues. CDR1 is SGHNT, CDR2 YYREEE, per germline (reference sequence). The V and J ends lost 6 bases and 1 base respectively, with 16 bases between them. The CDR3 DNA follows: TGTGCCAGCATGCCTTGGGGGGGCGGGAACACTGAAGCTTTCTTT. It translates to CASMPWGGGNTEAFF.

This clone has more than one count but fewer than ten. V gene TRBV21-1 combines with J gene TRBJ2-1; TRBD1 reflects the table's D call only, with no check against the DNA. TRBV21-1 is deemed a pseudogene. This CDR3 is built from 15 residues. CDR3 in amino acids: CASSSDRSYGNEQFF. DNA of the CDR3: TGTGCCAGCAGCAGTGACAGGAGTTATGGCAATGAGCAGTTCTTC.